This T cell receptor (beta chain) was sequenced during a study of Ad26.COV2.S vaccination and SARS-CoV-2 variants. Here immunoSEQ multiplex PCR was the method, and the copy in TCRdb shows in-frame clones only, minus some. Here the sample spans about 94,000 clones, 82% being singletons. Turning to this clone: The target antigen is unknown. Other DNA sequences in the sample encode the same CDR3.

Trimming removed 6 bases at V and 10 bases at J, with 10 bases between. Germline assignment: CDR1 MNHEY and CDR2 SMNVEV (reference sequence). CDR3 length: 11 residues. General study findings and limits: Compared with placebo recipients, vaccine recipients had higher spike-specific TCR breadth. Non-spike TCR breadth did not differ much between vaccine and placebo recipients. In vaccinated individuals, spike-specific CD8+ and CD4+ T cell responses reportedly displayed substantial breadth.

The V and J genes are TRBV27 and TRBJ2-1; D gene uncertain. Sample: peripheral blood, taken after recovery from COVID-19. This TCR was recovered from a human donor who had recovered from COVID-19. CDR3 nucleotides: TGTGCCAGCAGCCTTGGTAACGAGCAGTTCTTC. Its translation: CASSLGNEQFF.